This T cell receptor beta chain appears in the sequencing data of a study of beta chain features in type 1 diabetes. Overall study findings and caveats: There was a moderate but significant shortening of TCRB CDR3s in all four CD4+ subsets of Type 1 diabetes patients.

As every portion of the isolated RNA was reverse transcribed, the sequencing read expressed TCRB transcripts. TCRdb's table, derived via immunoSEQ multiplex PCR, lists solely in-frame clones and lacks some. The table includes a few hundred thousand clones, about a sixth detected once. To note about this clone: Antigen unknown.

The V and J ends lost 4 bases and 3 bases respectively, with 14 bases between them. The CDR3 contains 14 residues. The germline V gene encodes CDR1 GTSNPN and CDR2 SVGIG (reference sequence). The clonotype originates from a man younger than 45 with type 1 diabetes. Material for sequencing was naive CD4+ T cells from blood. V gene TRBV30 combines with J gene TRBJ2-3; D is possibly TRBD1 (6 bases). The CDR3 DNA is TGTGCCTGGACAACAGGGCGGTCGACAGATACGCAGTATTTT. It encodes CAWTTGRSTDTQYF.